The clone carrying this T cell receptor (beta chain) was picked up a small number of times. No antigen is known for it. The sample originates from a study of shared clonotypes between healthy human individuals. Broader study findings: Expectations were that clonotype sharing among donors would be affected by sequencing depth. Memory subsets had estimated richness that was generally smaller than that of naive subsets.

Produced via immunoSEQ multiplex PCR; TCRdb's table is partial and in-frame only. The table lists over 850,000 clones, roughly 74% of them singletons, with 0.5% to 0.65% in the top ten. The CDR3 loop spans 14 amino acids. V gave up 1 base and J gave up 4 bases, with 12 bases separating them. Germline V gene sequence: CDR1 SQVTM, CDR2 ANQGSEA. Participating donors were healthy, HIV-negative adults free of recent acute infections or vaccinations. Everyone who donated was a Caucasian adult who lived in Nashville, Tennessee. V gene TRBV29-1 combines with J gene TRBJ2-3; tentatively, D is TRBD1 or TRBD2 (7 bases each). The sample taken for sequencing was memory CD4+ T cells from PBMCs. Stated subset: CD45RA-negative fraction. This clonotype was sampled from a man between 18 and 29 years old in good health. Some clones in this sample may be carry-over from other donors' samples. CDR3 sequence: CSVEAGGVSDTQYF. The CDR3 coding sequence is TGCAGCGTTGAAGCAGGGGGGGTATCAGATACGCAGTATTTT.